This paragraph covers one T cell receptor beta chain sequence. Its antigen remains unidentified. Looked up from germline, CDR1 is SEHNR and CDR2 is FQNEAQ (reference sequence). Trimming removed 2 bases from V and 1 base from J, with 9 bases in between. The CDR3 totals 15 residues. The sample is drawn from a study of T cell responses to AZD1222 COVID-19 vaccine. Broader study findings: No repertoire was sampled before or during the peak T cell response, only after it.

Assay: immunoSEQ multiplex PCR; the TCRdb copy retains only in-frame clones and omits some. The sample includes about 90,000 clones, roughly 89% of them seen just once. The source was peripheral blood, collected on day 0 of MenACWY control vaccination. The chain recombines TRBV7-9 with TRBJ2-1; weak D call: TRBD2 (6 bases). This clonotype was sampled from an adult in good health. In DNA, the CDR3 is TGTGCCAGCAGCTTAATGGCGGGATCCTACAATGAGCAGTTCTTC. Translated, it gives CASSLMAGSYNEQFF.